This TCR beta chain was captured by sequencing in a study of CD8+ T cells in alopecia areata. The overall study: Each day, treated patients took oral tofacitinib twice, at 5 to 10 mg per dose. Tofacitinib was given for 6 to 18 months, then stopped for 6 months.

Study conclusions and caveats: Sequencing of scalp tissue also captures the resident alphabeta T cells of normal skin. Higher clonality and more expanded CD8+ clones appeared in lesional than normal scalp.

About this clone: The antigen remains undetermined.

The CDR3 spans 17 residues. The germline gives CDR1 LNHDA, CDR2 SQIVND (reference sequence). Trimming removed 0 bases at V and 0 bases at J, with 12 bases between. As the sequencing template, cDNA was produced by extracting RNA and reverse transcribing it. Profiled with immunoSEQ multiplex PCR; TCRdb holds only in-frame clones, not every one. The sample comprises about 14,000 clones, 45% to 60% of which are singletons, and about a tenth rests with the top ten. Lesional scalp punch biopsies and peripheral blood were collected from alopecia areata patients. The TCR comes from a human donor with alopecia areata. The chain couples TRBV19 to TRBJ2-1, with unresolved D. This material consisted of skin, taken at week 0. In nucleotides, the CDR3 is TGTGCCAGTAGTATAGATCGCGCGGTCGGCTCCTACAATGAGCAGTTCTTC. It codes for CASSIDRAVGSYNEQFF. The entire variable domain, with the rest obtained from reference TRBV19 and TRBJ2-1, is as follows: DGGITQSPKYLFRKEGQNVTLSCEQNLNHDAMYWYRQDPGQGLRLIYYSQIVNDFQKGDIAEGYSVSREKKESFPLTVTSAQKNPTAFYLCASSIDRAVGSYNEQFFGPGTRLTVL.